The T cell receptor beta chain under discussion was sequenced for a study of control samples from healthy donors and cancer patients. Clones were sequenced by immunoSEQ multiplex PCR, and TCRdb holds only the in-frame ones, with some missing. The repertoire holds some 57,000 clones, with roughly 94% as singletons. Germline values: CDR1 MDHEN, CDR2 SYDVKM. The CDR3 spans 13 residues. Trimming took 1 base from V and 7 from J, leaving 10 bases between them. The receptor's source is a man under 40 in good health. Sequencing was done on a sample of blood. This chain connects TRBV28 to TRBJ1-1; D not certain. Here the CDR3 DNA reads TGTGCCAGCAGTTTATCCCGGGGAGGTGAAGCTTTCTTT. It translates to CASSLSRGGEAFF.